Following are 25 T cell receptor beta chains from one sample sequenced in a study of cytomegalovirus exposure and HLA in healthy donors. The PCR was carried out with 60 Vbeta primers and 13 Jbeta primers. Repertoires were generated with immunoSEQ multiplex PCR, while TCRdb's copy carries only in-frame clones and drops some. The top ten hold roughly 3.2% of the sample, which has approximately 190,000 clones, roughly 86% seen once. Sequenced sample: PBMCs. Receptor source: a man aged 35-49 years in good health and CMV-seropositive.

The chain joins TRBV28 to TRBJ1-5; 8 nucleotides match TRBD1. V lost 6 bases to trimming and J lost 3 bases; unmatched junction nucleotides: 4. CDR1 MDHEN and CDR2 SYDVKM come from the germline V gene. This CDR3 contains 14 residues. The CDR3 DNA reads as TGTGCCAGCAGACTGACAGGGGACAATCAGCCCCAGCATTTT. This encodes CASRLTGDNQPQHF.

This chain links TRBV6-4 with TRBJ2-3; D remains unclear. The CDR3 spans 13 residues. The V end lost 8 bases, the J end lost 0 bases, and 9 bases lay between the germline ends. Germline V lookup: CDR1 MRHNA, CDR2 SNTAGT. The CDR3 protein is CASRRSSTDTQYF. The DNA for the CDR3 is TGTGCCAGCCGAAGGAGTAGCACAGATACGCAGTATTTT.

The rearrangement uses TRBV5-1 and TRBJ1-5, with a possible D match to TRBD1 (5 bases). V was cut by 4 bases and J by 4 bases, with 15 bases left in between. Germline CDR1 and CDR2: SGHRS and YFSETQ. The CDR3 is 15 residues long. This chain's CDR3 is CASSPMGGSNQPQHF. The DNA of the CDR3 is TGCGCCAGCAGCCCTATGGGGGGGTCAAATCAGCCCCAGCATTTT. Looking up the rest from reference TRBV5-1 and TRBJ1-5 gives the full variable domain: KAGVTQTPRYLIKTRGQQVTLSCSPISGHRSVSWYQQTPGQGLQFLFEYFSETQRNKGNFPGRFSGRQFSNSRSEMNVSTLELGDSALYLCASSPMGGSNQPQHFGDGTRLSIL.

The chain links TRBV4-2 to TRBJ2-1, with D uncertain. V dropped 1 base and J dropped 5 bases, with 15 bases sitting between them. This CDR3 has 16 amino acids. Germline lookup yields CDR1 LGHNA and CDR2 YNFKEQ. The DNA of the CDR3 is TGTGCCAGCAGCCAAGTCGCGGCGGCTTCAAACAATGAGCAGTTCTTC. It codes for CASSQVAAASNNEQFF.

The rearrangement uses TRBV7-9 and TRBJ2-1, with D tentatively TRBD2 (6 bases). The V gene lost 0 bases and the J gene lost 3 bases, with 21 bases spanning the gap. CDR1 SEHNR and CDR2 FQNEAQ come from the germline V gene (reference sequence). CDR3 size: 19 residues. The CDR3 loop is CASSLAGFFGEAVYNEQFF. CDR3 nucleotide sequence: TGTGCCAGCAGCTTAGCCGGATTTTTTGGGGAGGCGGTCTACAATGAGCAGTTCTTC.

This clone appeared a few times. The CDR3: CASSPRVTGMNTEAFF. CDR3 coding DNA: TGTGCCAGCAGCCCTAGGGTGACGGGGATGAACACTGAAGCTTTCTTT. This sequence joins TRBV11-2 and TRBJ1-1; D not resolved. From germline, CDR1 is SGHAT and CDR2 FQNNGV. Trimming took off 5 bases at V and 0 bases at J, with 16 bases between the two ends. The CDR3 runs to 16 residues.

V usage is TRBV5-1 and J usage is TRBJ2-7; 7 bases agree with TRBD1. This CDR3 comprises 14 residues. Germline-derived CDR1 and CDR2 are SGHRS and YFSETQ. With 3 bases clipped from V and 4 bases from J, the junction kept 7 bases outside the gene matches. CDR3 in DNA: TGCGCCAGCAGCTCAAATAACAGGGGTTACGAGCAGTACTTC. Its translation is CASSSNNRGYEQYF.

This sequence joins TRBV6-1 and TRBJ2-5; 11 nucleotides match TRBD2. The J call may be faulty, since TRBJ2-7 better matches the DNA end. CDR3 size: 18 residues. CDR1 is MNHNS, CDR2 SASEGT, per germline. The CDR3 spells CASSEGNSGRALSYEQYF. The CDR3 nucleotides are TGTGCCAGCAGTGAAGGTAATAGCGGGAGGGCCTTGTCCTACGAGCAGTACTTC.

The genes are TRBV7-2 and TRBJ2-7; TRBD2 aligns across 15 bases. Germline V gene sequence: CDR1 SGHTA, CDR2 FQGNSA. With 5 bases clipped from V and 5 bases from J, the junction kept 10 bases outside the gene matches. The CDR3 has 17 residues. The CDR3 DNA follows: TGTGCCAGCAGCGAAGGGACTAGCGGGGGGCGTTCCAACGAGCAGTACTTC. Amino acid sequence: CASSEGTSGGRSNEQYF.

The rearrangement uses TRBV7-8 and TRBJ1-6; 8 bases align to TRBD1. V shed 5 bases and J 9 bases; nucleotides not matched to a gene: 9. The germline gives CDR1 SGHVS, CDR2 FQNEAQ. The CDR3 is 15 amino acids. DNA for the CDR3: TGTGCCAGCAGCCTAGTCGGACAGGGCATTTCACCCCTCCACTTT. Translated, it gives CASSLVGQGISPLHF.

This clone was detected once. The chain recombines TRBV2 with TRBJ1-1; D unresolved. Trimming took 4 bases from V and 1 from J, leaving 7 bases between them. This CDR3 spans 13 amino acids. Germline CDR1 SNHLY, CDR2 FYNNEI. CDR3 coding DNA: TGTGCCAGCAGTGGAGCGAGGAACACTGAAGCTTTCTTT. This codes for CASSGARNTEAFF.

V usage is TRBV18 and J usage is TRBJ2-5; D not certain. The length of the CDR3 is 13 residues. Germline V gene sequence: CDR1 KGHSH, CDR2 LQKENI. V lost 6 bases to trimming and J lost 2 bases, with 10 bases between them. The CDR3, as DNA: TGTGCCAGCTCTTCCGCTAATCAAGAGACCCAGTACTTC. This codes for CASSSANQETQYF.

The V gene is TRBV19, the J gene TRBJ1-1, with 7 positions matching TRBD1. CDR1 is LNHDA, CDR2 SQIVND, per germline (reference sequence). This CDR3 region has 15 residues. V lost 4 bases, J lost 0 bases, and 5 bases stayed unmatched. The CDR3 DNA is TGTGCCAGTAGTAGTCTACAGGGGCTGAACACTGAAGCTTTCTTT. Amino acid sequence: CASSSLQGLNTEAFF.

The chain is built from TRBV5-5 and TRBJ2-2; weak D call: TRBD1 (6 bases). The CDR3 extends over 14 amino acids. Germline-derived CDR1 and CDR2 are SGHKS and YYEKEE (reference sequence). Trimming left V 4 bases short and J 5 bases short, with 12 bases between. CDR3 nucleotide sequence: TGTGCCAGCAGCCAGGACAGAGCGACCGGGGAGCTGTTTTTT. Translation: CASSQDRATGELFF.

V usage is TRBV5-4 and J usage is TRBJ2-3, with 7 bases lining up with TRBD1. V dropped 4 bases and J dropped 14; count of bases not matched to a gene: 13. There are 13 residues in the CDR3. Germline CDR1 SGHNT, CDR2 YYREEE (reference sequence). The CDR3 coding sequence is TGTGCCAGCAGCCCGGGGACAGTCAACCGGTGGTATTTT. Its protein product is CASSPGTVNRWYF.

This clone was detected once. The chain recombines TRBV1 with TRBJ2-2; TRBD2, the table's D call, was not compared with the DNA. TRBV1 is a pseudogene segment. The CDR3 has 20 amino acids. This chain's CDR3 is CTSSLHFPGLSRVGSGELFF. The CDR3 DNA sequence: TGCACCAGCAGCCTGCACTTCCCGGGACTATCGAGGGTGGGTTCCGGGGAGCTGTTTTTT.

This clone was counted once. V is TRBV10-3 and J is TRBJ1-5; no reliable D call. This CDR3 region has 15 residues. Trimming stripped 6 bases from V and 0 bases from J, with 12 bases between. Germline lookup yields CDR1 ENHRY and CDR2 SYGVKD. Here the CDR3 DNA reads TGTGCCATCAGCGTTGACAATTATAGCAATCAGCCCCAGCATTTT. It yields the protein CAISVDNYSNQPQHF.

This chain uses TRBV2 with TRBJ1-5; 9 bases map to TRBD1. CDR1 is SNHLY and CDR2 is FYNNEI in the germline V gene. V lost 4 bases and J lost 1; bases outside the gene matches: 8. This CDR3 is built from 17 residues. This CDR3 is CASSAGTGRWSNQPQHF. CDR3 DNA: TGTGCCAGCAGTGCTGGGACAGGGAGGTGGAGCAATCAGCCCCAGCATTTT.

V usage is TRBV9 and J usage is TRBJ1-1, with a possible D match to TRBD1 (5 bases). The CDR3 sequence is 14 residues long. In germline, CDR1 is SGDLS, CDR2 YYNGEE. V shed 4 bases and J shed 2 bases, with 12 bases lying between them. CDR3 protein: CASSRHTGNTEAFF. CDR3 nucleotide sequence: TGTGCCAGCAGCCGTCATACAGGAAACACTGAAGCTTTCTTT.

CDR3 bases: TGCGCCAGCAGCCAGACTACCCGCGGGGATACGCAGTATTTT. Translating it yields CASSQTTRGDTQYF. This chain links TRBV4-1 with TRBJ2-3, with D possibly being TRBD2 (5 bases). V was pared by 3 bases and J by 6 bases, with 13 bases between. The CDR3 length is 14 residues. Looked up from germline, CDR1 is MGHRA and CDR2 is YSYEKL.

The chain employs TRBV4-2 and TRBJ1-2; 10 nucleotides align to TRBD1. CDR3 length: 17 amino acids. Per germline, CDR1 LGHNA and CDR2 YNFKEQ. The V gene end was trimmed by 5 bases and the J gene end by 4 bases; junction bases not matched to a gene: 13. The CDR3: CASSEATGTGETYGYTF. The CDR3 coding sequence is TGTGCCAGCAGCGAAGCAACGGGGACAGGGGAGACCTATGGCTACACCTTC.

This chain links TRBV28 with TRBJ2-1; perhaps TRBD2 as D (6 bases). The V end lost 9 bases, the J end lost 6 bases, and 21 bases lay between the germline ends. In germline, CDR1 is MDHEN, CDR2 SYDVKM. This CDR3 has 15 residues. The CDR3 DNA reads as TGTGCCAGTGCCCGCCGACTAGGGTCGGCCAATGAGCAGTTCTTC. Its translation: CASARRLGSANEQFF.

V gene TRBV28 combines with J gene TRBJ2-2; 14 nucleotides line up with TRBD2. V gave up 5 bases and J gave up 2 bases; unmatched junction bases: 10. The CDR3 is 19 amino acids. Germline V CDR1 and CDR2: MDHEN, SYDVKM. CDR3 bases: TGTGCCAGCAGTACGCCGGGACTAGCGGGAGATCGAAACACCGGGGAGCTGTTTTTT. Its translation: CASSTPGLAGDRNTGELFF.

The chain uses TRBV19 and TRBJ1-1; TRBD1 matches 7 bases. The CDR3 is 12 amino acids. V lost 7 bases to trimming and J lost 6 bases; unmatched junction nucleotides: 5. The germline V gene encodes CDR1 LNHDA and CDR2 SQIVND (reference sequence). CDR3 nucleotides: TGTGCCAGTATGGGGACAGACCCTGAAGCTTTCTTT. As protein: CASMGTDPEAFF.

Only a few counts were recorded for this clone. CDR3 nucleotides: TGTGCCAGCTCACCCGGGGAAAATCAGCCCCAGCATTTT. It is translated as CASSPGENQPQHF. The chain carries TRBV18 and TRBJ1-5; D not certain. The CDR3 spans 13 residues. The germline gives CDR1 KGHSH, CDR2 LQKENI. The V gene lost 3 bases and the J gene lost 4 bases, with 7 bases spanning the gap.